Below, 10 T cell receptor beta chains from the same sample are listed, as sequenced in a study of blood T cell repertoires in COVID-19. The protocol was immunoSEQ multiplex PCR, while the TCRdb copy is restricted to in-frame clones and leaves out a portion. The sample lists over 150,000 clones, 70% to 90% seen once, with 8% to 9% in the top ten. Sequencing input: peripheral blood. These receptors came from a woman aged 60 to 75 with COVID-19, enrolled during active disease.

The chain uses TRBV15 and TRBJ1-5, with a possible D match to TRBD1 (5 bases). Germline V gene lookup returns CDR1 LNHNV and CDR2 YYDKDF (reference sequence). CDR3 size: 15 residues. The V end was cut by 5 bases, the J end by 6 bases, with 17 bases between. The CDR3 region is CATSPGPGFSQPQHF. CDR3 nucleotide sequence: TGTGCCACCAGCCCTGGCCCAGGGTTTAGTCAGCCCCAGCATTTT.

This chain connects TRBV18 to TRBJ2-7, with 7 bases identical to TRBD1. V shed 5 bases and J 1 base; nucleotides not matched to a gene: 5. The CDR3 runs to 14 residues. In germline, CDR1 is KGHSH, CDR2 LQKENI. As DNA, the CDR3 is TGTGCCAGCTCAAGGGACAGAAATTCCTACGAGCAGTACGTC. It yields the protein CASSRDRNSYEQYV.

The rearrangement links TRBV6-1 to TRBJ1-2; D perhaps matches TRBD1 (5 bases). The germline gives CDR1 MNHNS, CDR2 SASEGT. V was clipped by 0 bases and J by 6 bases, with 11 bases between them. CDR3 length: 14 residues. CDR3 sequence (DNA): TGTGCCAGCAGTGAAGCTGCAGGGAGGAATGGCTACACCTTC. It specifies CASSEAAGRNGYTF.

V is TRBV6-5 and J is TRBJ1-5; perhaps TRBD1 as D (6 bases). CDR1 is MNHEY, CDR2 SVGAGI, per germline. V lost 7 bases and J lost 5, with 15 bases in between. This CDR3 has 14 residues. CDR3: CASTFRDNDQPQHF. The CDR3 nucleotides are TGTGCCAGCACCTTCCGGGACAACGATCAGCCCCAGCATTTT.

DNA for the CDR3: TGTGCCAGTAGTGGGCGGGACTTTCAAGAGACCCAGTACTTC. As protein: CASSGRDFQETQYF. The V gene is TRBV19, the J gene TRBJ2-5, with D tentatively TRBD2 (6 bases). Trimming stripped 5 bases from V and 2 bases from J, with 12 bases between. This CDR3 region has 14 residues. Germline values: CDR1 LNHDA, CDR2 SQIVND (reference sequence).

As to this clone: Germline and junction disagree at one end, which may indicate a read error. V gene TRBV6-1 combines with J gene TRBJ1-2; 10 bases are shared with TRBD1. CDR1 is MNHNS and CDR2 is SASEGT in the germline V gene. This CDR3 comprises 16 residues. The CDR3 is CASSDGAGQGNSGYTF. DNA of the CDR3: TGTGCCAGCAGTGACGGGGCGGGACAGGGGAACTCTGGCTACACCTTC.

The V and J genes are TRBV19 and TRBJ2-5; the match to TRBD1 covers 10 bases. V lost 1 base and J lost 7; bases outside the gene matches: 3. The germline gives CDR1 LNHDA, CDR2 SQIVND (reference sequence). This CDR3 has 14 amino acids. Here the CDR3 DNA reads TGTGCCAGTAGTATAGGACAGGGGGCAGGGACCCAGTACTTC. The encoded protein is CASSIGQGAGTQYF.

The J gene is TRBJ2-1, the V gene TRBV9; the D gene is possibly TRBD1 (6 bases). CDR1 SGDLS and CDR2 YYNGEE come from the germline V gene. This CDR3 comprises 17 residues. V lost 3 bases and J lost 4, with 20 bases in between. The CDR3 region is CASSERPGHPLYNEQFF. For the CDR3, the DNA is TGTGCCAGCAGCGAGCGTCCGGGACACCCGCTATACAATGAGCAGTTCTTC.

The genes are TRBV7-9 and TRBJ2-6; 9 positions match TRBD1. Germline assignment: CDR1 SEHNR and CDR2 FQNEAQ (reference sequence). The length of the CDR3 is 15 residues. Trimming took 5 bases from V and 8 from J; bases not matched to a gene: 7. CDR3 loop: CASSPDRGVSNVLTF. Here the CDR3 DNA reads TGTGCCAGCAGCCCGGACAGGGGAGTCTCCAACGTCCTGACTTTC.

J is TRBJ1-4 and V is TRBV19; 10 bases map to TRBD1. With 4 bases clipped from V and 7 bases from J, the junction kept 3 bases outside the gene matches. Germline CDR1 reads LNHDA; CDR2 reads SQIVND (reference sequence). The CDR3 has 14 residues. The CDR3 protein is CASSNRDRGEKLFF. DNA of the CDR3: TGTGCCAGTAGTAACCGGGACAGGGGTGAAAAACTGTTTTTT.